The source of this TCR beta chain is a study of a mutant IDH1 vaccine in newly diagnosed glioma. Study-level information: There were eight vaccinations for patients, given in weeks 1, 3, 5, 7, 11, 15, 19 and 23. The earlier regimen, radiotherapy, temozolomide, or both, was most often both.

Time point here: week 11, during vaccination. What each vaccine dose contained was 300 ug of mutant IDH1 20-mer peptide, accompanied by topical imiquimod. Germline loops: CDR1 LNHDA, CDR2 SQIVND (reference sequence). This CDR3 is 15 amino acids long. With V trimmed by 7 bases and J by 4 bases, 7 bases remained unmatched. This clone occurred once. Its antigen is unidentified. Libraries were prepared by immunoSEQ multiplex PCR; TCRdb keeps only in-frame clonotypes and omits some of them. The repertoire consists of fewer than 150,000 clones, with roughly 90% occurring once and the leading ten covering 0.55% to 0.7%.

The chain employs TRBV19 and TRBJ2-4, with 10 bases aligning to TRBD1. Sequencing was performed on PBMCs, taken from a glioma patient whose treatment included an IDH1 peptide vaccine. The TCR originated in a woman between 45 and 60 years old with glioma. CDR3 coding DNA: TGTGCCAGTACCCTGACAGGGGGCGTAAAAAACATTCAGTACTTC. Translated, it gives CASTLTGGVKNIQYF.